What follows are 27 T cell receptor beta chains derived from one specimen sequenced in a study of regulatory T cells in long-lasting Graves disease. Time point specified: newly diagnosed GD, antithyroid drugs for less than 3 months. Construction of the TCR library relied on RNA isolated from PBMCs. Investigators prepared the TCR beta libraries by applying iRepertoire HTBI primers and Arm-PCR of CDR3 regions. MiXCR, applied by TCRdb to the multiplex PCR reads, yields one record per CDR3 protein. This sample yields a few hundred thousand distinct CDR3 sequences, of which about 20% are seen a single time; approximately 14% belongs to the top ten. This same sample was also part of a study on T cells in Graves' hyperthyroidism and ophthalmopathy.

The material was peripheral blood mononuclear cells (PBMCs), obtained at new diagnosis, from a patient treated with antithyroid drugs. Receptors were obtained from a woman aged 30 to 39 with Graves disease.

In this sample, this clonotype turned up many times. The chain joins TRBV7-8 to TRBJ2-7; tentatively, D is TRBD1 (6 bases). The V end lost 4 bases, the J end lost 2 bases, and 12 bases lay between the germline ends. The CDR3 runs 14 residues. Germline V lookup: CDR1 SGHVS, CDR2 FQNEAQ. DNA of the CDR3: TGTGCCAGCAGCTATGACAGGATAACCTACGAGCAGTACTTC. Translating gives CASSYDRITYEQYF.

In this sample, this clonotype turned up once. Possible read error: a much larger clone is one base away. CDR3 DNA: TGCGCCAGCAAAGGAGCCCCGGGGCAAACTAGCACAGATACGCAGTATTTT. It is translated as CASKGAPGQTSTDTQYF. This chain connects TRBV5-1 to TRBJ2-3; tentatively, D is TRBD1 or TRBD2 (5 bases each). V was shortened by 6 bases and J by 0 bases, with 20 bases between the two germline ends. This CDR3 is built from 17 residues. CDR1 is SGHRS and CDR2 is YFSETQ in the germline V gene.

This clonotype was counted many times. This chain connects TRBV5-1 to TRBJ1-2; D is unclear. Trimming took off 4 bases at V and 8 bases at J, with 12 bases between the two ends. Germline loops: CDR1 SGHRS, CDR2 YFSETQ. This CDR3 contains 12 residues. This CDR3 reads CASSPDTHGYTF. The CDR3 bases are TGCGCCAGCAGCCCAGACACGCACGGCTACACCTTC.

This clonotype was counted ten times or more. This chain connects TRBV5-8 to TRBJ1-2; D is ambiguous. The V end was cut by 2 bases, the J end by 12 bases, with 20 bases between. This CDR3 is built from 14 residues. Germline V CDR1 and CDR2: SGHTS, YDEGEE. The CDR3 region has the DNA TGTGCCAGCAGCTTAGGCCTACGGTCGGACGAGGACACCTTC. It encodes CASSLGLRSDEDTF.

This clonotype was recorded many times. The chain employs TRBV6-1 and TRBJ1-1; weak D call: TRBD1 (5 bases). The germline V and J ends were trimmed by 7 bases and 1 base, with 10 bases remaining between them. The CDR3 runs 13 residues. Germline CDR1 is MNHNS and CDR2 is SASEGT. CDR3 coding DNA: TGTGCCAGCACATACGGGGCGAACACTGAAGCTTTCTTT. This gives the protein CASTYGANTEAFF.

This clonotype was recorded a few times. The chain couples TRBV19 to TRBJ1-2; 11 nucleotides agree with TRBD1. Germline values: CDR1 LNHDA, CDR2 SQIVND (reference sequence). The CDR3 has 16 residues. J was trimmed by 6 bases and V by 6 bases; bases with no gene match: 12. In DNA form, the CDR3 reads TGTGCCAGTAGCTTCGTCGGACAGGGGGCGGTGGATGGCTACACCTTC. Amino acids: CASSFVGQGAVDGYTF.

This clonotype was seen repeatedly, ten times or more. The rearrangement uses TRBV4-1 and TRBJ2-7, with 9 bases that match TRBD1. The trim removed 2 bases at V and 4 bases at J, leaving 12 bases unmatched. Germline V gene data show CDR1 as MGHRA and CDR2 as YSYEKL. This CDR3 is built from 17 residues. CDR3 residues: CASSQTLRDRVYYEQYF. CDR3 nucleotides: TGCGCCAGCAGCCAAACCTTGCGGGACAGGGTTTATTACGAGCAGTACTTC.

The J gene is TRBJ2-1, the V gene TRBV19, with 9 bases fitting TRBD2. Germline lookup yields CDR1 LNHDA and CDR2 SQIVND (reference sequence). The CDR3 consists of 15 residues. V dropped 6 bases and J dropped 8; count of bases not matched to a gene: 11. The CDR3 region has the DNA TGTGCCAGTAGGACTCGCGCGGGGGGGTCCGATGAGCAGTTCTTC. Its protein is CASRTRAGGSDEQFF.

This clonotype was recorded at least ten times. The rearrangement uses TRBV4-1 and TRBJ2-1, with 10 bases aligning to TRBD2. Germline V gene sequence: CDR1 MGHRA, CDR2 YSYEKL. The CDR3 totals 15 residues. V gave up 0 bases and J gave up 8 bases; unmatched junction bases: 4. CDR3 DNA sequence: TGCGCCAGCAGCCAAGAAGAAGCGGGGGGGCATGAGCAGTTCTTC. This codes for CASSQEEAGGHEQFF.

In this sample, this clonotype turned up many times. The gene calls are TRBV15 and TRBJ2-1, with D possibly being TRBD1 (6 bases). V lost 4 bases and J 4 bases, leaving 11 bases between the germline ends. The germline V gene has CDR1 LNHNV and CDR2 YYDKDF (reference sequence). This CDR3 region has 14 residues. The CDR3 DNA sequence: TGTGCCACCAGCATACAGGGTAGGTACAATGAGCAGTTCTTC. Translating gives CATSIQGRYNEQFF. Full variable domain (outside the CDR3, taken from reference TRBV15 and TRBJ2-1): DAMVIQNPRYQVTQFGKPVTLSCSQTLNHNVMYWYQQKSSQAPKLLFHYYDKDFNNEADTPDNFQSRRPNTSFCFLDIRSPGLGDTAMYLCATSIQGRYNEQFFGPGTRLTVL.

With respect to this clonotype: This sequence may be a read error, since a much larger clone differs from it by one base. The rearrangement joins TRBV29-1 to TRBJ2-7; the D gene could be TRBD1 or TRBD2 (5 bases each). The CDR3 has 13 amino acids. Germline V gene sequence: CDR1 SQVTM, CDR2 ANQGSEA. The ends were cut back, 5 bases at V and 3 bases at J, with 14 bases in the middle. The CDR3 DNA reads TGCAGCGTTACGGGACGGAGACTCTACGAGCAGTACTTC. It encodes CSVTGRRLYEQYF.

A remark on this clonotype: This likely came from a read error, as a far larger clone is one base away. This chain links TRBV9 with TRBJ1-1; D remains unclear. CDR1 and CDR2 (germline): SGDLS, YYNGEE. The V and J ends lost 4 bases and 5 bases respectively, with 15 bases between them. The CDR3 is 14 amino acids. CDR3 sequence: CASSPEVVGTEAFF. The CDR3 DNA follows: TGTGCCAGCAGCCCCGAAGTTGTGGGGACTGAAGCTTTCTTT.

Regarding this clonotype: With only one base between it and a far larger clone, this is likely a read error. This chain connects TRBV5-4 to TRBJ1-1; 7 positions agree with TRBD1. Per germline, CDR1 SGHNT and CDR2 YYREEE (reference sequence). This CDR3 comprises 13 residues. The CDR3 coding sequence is TGTGCCAGCAGACGACAGGGCGAATCTGAAACTTTCTTT. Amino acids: CASRRQGESETFF. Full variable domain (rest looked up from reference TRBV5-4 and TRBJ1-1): ETGVTQSPTHLIKTRGQQVTLRCSSQSGHNTVSWYQQALGQGPQFIFQYYREEENGRGNFPPRFSGLQFPNYSSELNVNALELDDSALYLCASRRQGESETFFGQGTRLTVV.

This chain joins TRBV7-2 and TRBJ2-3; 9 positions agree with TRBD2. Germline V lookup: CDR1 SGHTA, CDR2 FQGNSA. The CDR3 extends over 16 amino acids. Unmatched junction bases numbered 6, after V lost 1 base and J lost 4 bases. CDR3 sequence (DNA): TGTGCCAGCAGCTTAGGCGGCGGGGGGGCCCCAGATACGCAGTATTTT. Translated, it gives CASSLGGGGAPDTQYF.

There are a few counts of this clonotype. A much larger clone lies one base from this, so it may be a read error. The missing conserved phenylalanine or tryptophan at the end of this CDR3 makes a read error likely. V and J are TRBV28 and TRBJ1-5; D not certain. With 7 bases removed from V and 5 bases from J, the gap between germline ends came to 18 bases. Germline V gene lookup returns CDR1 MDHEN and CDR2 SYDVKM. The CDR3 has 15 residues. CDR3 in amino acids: CASNHPAGLDQPQHS. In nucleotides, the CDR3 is TGTGCCAGCAACCACCCGGCTGGGCTGGATCAGCCCCAGCATTCT.

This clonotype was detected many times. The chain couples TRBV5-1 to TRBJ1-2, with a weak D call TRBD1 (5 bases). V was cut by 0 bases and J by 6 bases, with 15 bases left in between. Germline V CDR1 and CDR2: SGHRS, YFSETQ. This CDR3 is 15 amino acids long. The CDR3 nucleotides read TGCGCCAGCAGCTTGGGCGGCAGGGTCGTCCATGGCTACACCTTC. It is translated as CASSLGGRVVHGYTF.

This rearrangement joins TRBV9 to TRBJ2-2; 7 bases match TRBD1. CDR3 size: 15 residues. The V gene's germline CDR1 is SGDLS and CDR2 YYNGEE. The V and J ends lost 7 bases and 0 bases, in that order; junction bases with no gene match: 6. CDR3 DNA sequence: TGTGCCAGCGGGGACAGCTCCCCGAACACCGGGGAGCTGTTTTTT. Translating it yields CASGDSSPNTGELFF.

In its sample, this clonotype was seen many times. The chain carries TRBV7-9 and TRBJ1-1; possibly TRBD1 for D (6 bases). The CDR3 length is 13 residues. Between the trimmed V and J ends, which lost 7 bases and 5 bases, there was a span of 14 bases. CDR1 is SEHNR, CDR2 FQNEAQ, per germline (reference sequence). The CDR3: CASMPEGGTEAFF. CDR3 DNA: TGTGCCAGCATGCCAGAAGGGGGTACTGAAGCTTTCTTT. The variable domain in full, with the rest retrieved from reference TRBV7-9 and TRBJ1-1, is DTGVSQNPRHKITKRGQNVTFRCDPISEHNRLYWYRQTLGQGPEFLTYFQNEAQLEKSRLLSDRFSAERPKGSFSTLEIQRTEQGDSAMYLCASMPEGGTEAFFGQGTRLTVV.

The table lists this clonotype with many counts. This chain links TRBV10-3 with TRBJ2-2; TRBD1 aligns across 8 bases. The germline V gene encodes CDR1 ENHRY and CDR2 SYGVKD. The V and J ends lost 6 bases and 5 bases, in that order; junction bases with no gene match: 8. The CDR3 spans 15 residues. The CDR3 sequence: CAISEGQGRTGELFF. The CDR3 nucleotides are TGTGCCATCAGCGAAGGACAGGGTCGGACCGGGGAGCTGTTTTTT.

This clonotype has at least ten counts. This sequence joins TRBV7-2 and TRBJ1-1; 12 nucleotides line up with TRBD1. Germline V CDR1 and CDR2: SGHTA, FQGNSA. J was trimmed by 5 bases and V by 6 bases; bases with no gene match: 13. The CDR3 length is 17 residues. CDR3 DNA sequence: TGTGCCAGCAGTTCAAAACCGGGACAGGGGGCGGGTACTGAAGCTTTCTTT. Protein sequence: CASSSKPGQGAGTEAFF.

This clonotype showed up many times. In nucleotides, the CDR3 is TGCAGTGCTAGATTTGGGAGTGCAGGGGGTTACAATGAGCAGTTCTTC. Residues: CSARFGSAGGYNEQFF. V is TRBV20-1 and J is TRBJ2-1; 7 nucleotides match TRBD1. Trimming at V came to 2 bases and at J to 4 bases, leaving 11 bases not matched to a gene. There are 16 residues in the CDR3. Germline V gene lookup returns CDR1 DFQATT and CDR2 SNEGSKA (reference sequence).

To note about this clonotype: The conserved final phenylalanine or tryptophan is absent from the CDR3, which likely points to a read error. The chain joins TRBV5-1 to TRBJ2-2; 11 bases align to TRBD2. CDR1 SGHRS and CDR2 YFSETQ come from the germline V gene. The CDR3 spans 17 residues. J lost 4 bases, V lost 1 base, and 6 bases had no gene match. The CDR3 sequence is CASSLPLAGDLTGELFL. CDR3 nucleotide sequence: TGCGCCAGCAGCTTGCCACTAGCGGGGGACCTCACCGGGGAGCTGTTTCTT.

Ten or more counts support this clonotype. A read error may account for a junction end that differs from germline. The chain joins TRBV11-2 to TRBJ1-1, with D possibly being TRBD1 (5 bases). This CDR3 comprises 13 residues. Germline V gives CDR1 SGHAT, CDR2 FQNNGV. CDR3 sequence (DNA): TGTGCCAGCAGTTTAGGGGCACTCACTGAAGCTTTCTTT. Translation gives CASSLGALTEAFF. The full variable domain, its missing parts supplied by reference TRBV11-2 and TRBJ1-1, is EAGVAQSPRYKIIEKRQSVAFWCNPISGHATLYWYQQILGQGPKLLIQFQNNGVVDDSQLPKDRFSAERLKGVDSTLKIQPAKLEDSAVYLCASSLGALTEAFFGQGTRLTVV.

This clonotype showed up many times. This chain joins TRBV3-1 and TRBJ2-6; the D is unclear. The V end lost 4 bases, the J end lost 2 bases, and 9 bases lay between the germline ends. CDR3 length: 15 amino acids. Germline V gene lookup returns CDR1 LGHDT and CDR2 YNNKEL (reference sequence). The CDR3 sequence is CASSPSSAGANVLTF. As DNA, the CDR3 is TGTGCCAGCAGCCCCTCTTCCGCTGGGGCCAACGTCCTGACTTTC.

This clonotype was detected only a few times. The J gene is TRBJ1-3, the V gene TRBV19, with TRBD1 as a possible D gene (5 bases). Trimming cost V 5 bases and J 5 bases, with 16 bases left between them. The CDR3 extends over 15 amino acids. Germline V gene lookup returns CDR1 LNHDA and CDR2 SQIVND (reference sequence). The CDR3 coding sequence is TGTGCCAGTAGTTTCTACGGGACGCAACGAAACACCATATATTTT. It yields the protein CASSFYGTQRNTIYF.

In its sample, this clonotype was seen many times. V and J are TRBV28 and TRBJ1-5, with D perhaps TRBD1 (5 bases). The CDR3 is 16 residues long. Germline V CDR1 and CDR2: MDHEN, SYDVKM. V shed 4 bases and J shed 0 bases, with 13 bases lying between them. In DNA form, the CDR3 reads TGTGCCAGCAGTTATCCCGGGGGGAATAGCAATCAGCCCCAGCATTTT. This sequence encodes CASSYPGGNSNQPQHF.

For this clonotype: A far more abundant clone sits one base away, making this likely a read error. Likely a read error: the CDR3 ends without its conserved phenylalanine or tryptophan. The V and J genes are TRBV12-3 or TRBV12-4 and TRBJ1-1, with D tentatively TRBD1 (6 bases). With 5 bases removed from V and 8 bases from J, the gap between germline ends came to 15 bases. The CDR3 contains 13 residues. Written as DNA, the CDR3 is TGTGCCAGCAGTGCGAGTCCCGACAGGGAAGCTTTCTGT. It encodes CASSASPDREAFC.